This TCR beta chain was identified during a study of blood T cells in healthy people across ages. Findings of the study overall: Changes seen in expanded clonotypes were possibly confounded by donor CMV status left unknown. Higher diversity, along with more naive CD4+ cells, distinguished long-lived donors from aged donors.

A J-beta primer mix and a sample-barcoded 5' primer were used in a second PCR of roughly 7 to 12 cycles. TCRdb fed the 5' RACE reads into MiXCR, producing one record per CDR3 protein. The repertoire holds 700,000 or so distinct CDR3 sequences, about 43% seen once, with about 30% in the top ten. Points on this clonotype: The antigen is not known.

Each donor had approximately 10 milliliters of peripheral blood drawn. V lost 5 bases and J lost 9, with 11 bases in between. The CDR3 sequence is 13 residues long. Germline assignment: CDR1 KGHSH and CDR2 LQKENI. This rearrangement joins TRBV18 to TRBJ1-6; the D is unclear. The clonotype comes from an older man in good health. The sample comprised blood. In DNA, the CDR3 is TGTGCCAGCTCAACAGACATGGGTTCACCCCTCCACTTT. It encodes CASSTDMGSPLHF.